This TCR beta chain was observed in a study of T cells after yellow fever vaccination (dated by TCRdb to between 2018 and 2021). A note on the overall study: The SMART-Seq v4 Ultra Low Input RNA kit was used to prepare libraries from fractions with low cell numbers. Blood was collected at multiple timepoints before and after primary and secondary immunization, and bulk PBMC replicates and cell subsets were isolated. Bulk TCR alpha and beta repertoires were sequenced longitudinally to track T-cell clones before and after primary and booster YFV17D yellow fever vaccination. Two healthy male donors made up the cohort, one aged 18 to 30 years and the other aged 30 to 39 years. What the authors observed across the whole study: A small fraction of clonotypes appeared in both the CD4 and CD8 compartments, likely as a result of convergent recombination. Most clones expanded after primary vaccination were re-detected after the booster (just under 97% of CD4 and 88% of CD8), suggesting broad memory maintenance. The secondary T-cell response was found to be weaker but faster than the primary response, with a peak reached on day 5 rather than on day 15. Because the study included only a couple of donors, the extent to which the findings can be generalized is limited. FACS-sorted repertoires could contain abundant contaminating clonotypes from the bulk population, so computational filtering was required.

There are 17 amino acids in the CDR3, from cysteine to phenylalanine inclusive. This entry keeps only the CDR3 DNA: 51 bases, framed from base 1. CDR1 is given as MDHEN and CDR2 as SYDVKM, both from the germline V gene. After removal of 7 bases from V and 2 bases from J, the junction retains 12 bases not matched to a gene. Notes on this clonotype: Its antigen has not been determined. No base quality information exists; no much larger clone differs at one position.

The treatment or condition label of this sample denotes: live attenuated yellow fever vaccine strain. Two biological replicates of bulk PBMCs were collected at each blood-draw timepoint. PBMCs were isolated from peripheral blood using a standard Ficoll-Paque protocol. RNA was extracted with TriZol from bulk PBMCs, CD4 and CD8 fractions, and dextramer-positive and dextramer-negative fractions. Sequenced on an Illumina NovaSeq 6000. TCR cDNA was synthesized by 5'RACE template switching, through which a universal primer site and unique molecular identifiers were introduced. Priming for cDNA synthesis came from both the TCR alpha and TCR beta constant segments. Two PCR steps were used to amplify libraries, with sample barcodes and sequencing adapters being added in the second step. Libraries were sequenced on Illumina HiSeq 2500 (2x100 bp) or NovaSeq (2x150 bp). As for the original processing: MIGEC was used to demultiplex reads and collapse the reads into UMI consensus sequences, and MiXCR was used for V(D)J alignment. Vaccine-responding clonotypes were identified with edgeR using replicate PBMC samples, with FDR below 0.01 and a log2 fold change above 5 up to day 15 being required. Each bulk clonotype was labeled CD4 or CD8 based on which sequenced repertoire, CD4 or CD8, contained the clonotype at higher abundance. TCRdb's own reprocessing of the public reads used fastp at Q25 and MiXCR and kept productive beta chains. Rows are combined by CDR3 protein, so each entry shows the most common genes and DNA. The V and J calls were determined by TCRdb, not by the authors. The sample has 300,000 to 350,000 distinct CDR3 sequences on record, 3% to 4.5% of them singletons. The top ten constitute around 24% of the sample.

The receptor comes from a young man who received the YFV17D yellow fever vaccine. This chain is built from TRBV28 and TRBJ1-5; TRBD1 matches 9 bases in the middle. The sample in question was PBMCs, obtained 5 days after the yellow fever booster vaccination. This receptor carries the CDR3 CASTSYGTGYGNQPQHF. In nucleotide form, the sequence is TGTGCCAGCACCAGTTACGGGACAGGGTATGGCAATCAGCCCCAGCATTTT.